This T cell receptor beta chain derives from a study of T cell responses to AZD1222 COVID-19 vaccine. As for the study in general: Combined were second doses at about 4 or about 12 weeks.

The assay was immunoSEQ multiplex PCR, and TCRdb's table has in-frame clones only and misses some. Of 200,000 to 300,000 clones in the sample, roughly 93% were seen once. The CDR3 spans 13 residues. Trimming cost V 3 bases and J 8 bases, with 11 bases left between them. Germline CDR1 reads SGHDN; CDR2 reads FVKESK. The receptor was isolated from an adult in good health. Sequenced material: peripheral blood, taken on day 0 of AZD1222 vaccination. This chain uses TRBV14 with TRBJ2-1; either TRBD1 or TRBD2 may fit D (5 bases each). The CDR3 DNA is TGTGCCAGCAGCCATCCAGGGAGCTATGAGCAGTTCTTC. It is translated as CASSHPGSYEQFF.